This TCR beta chain was recovered during a study of graft-versus-host responses after intestinal transplantation. Measured with immunoSEQ multiplex PCR; TCRdb has only the in-frame clones, and not every one. The sample carries around 110,000 clones, roughly 86% recorded once. CDR1 and CDR2 (germline): SNHLY, FYNNEI. The ends were cut back, 5 bases at V and 5 bases at J, with 6 bases in the middle. This CDR3 spans 12 amino acids. As to this clone: Antigen: not known.

This sample comprised unstimulated CD4+ T cells sorted from spleen or lymph node cells, obtained before transplant. The receptor was derived from a human donor who was the organ donor for an intestinal transplant. The chain recombines TRBV2 with TRBJ2-2; D unresolved. The CDR3 region has the DNA TGTGCCAGCAGTCAAGAGACCGGGGAGCTGTTTTTT. Residues: CASSQETGELFF.